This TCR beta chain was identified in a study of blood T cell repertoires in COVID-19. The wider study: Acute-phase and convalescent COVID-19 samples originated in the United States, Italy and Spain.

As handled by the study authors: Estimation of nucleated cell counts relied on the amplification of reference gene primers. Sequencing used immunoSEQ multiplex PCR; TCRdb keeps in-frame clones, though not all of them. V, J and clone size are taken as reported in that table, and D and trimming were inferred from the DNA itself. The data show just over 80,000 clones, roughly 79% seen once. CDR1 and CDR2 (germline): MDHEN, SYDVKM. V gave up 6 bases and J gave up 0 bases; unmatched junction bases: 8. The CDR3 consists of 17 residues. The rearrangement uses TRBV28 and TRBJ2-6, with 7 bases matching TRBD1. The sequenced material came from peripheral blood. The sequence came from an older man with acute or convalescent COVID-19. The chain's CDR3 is CASRTGTATSGANVLTF. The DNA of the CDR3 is TGTGCCAGCAGGACCGGGACAGCGACCTCTGGGGCCAACGTCCTGACTTTC.